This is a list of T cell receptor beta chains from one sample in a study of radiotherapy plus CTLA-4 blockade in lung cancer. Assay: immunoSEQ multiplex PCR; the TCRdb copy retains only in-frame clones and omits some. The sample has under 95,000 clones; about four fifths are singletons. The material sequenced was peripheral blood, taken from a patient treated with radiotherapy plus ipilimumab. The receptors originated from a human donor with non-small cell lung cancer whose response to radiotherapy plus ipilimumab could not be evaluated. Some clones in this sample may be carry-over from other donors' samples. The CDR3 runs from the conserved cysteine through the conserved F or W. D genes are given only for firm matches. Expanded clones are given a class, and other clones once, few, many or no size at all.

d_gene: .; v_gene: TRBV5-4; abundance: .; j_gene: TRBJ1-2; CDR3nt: TGTGCCAGCAGCTTGGGAGGGCGCTATGGCTACACCTTC; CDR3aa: CASSLGGRYGYTF
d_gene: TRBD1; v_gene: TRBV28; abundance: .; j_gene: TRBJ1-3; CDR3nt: TGTGCCAGCAGTTCCTACAGGGGCCCAAGGAGCTCTGGAAACACCATATATTTT; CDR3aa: CASSSYRGPRSSGNTIYF
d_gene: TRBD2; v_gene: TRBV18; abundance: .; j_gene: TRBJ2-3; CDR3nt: TGTGCCAGCTCACCGGGACTAGCCACAGATACGCAGTATTTT; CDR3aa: CASSPGLATDTQYF
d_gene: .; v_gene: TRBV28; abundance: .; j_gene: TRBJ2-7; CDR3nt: TGTGCCAGCAGTCTCCGAGGGTGGGCCTACGAGCAGTACTTC; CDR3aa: CASSLRGWAYEQYF
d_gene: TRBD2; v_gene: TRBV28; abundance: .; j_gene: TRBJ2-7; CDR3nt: TGTGCCAGCAGTCCATACTTAGCGGGGGGTTATTACGAGCAGTACTTC; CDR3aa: CASSPYLAGGYYEQYF
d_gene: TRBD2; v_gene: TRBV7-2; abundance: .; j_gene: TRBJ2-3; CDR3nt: TGTGCCAGCAGCTTAGCCGGGGCGCGGGGGGATACGCAGTATTTT; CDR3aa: CASSLAGARGDTQYF
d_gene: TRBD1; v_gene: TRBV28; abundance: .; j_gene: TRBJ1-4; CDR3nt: TGTGCCAGCAGGCCGACAGGGGGCAAGGTAAAACTGTTTTTT; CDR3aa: CASRPTGGKVKLFF
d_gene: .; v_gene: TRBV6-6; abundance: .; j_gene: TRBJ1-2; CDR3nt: TGTGCCAGCAGCTACTCCGGGTCTAACTATGGCTACACCTTC; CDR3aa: CASSYSGSNYGYTF
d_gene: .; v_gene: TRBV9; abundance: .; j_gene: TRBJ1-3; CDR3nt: TGTGCCAGCAGCGTAGCTGAGTTCTCTGGAAACACCATATATTTT; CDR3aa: CASSVAEFSGNTIYF
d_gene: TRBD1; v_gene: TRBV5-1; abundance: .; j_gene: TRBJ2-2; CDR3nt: TGCGCCAGCAGCATGACAGGGATGAACACCGGGGAGCTGTTTTTT; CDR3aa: CASSMTGMNTGELFF
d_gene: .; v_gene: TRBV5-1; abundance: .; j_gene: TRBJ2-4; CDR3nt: TGCGCCAGCAGCGTCTCGGGAAACATTCAGTACTTC; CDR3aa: CASSVSGNIQYF
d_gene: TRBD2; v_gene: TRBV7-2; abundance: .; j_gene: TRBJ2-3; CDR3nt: TGTGCCAGCAGCTTAGTAGCGGGGCAGGGTACGCAGTATTTT; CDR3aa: CASSLVAGQGTQYF
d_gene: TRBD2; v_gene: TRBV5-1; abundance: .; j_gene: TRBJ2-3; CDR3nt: TGCGCCAGCAGCTTGGTGGACTTAGCGGGGGGGAGCACAGATACGCAGTATTTT; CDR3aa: CASSLVDLAGGSTDTQYF
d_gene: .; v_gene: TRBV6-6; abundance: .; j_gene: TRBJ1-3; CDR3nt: TGTGCCAGCACTTCGGGGTTTGGAAACACCATATATTTT; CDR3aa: CASTSGFGNTIYF
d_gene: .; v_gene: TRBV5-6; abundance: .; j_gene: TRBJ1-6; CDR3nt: TGTGCCAGCAGCATTGAGGGGGACTATAATTCACCCCTCCACTTT; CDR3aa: CASSIEGDYNSPLHF
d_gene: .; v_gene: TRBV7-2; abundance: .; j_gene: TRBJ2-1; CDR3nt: TGTGCCAGCAGCCCCAGGGATTACAATGAGCAGTTCTTC; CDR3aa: CASSPRDYNEQFF
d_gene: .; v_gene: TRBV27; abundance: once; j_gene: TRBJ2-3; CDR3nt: TGTGCCAGTGGTCACAGTAACACAGATACGCAGTATTTT; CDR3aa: CASGHSNTDTQYF
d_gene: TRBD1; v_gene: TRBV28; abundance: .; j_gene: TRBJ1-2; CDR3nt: TGTGCCAGCAGTGTCATAACCGGGACAGCCGTCAACTACACCTTC; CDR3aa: CASSVITGTAVNYTF
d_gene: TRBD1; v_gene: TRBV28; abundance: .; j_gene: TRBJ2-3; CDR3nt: TGTGCCAGCAGTATCCGGACAGGGAGAGGCGCAGATACGCAGTATTTT; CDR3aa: CASSIRTGRGADTQYF
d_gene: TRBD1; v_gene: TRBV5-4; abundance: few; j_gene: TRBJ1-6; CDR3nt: TGTGCCAGCAGCACGCTACAGGGGAAAGCTTCACCCCTCCACTTT; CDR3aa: CASSTLQGKASPLHF
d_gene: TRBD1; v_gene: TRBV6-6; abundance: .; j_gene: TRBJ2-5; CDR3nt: TGTGCCAGCAGTTCCCCGGGACAGGGGAAAGAGACCCAGTACTTC; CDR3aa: CASSSPGQGKETQYF
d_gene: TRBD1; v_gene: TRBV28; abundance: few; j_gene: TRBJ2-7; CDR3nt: TGTGCCAGCAGCCTCACAGGGGACAGATACGAGCAGTACTTC; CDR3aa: CASSLTGDRYEQYF
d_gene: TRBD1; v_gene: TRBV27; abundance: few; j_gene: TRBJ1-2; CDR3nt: TGTGCCAGCAGTTTCGGGACAGGGATGGGTGGCTACACCTTC; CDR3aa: CASSFGTGMGGYTF
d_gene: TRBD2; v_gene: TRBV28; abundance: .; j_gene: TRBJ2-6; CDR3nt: TGTGCCAGCAGTTTACTAGCGGGCCTCTCTGGGGCCAACGTCCTGACTTTC; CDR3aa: CASSLLAGLSGANVLTF
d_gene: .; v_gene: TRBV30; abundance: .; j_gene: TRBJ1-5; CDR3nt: TGTGCCTGGAGCTACAGTTCACATCAGCCCCAGCATTTT; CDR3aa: CAWSYSSHQPQHF
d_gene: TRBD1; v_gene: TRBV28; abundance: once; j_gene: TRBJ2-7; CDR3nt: TGTGCCAGCAGTTTAAGCCCTCGGACAGGGTACGAGCAGTACTTC; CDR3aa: CASSLSPRTGYEQYF
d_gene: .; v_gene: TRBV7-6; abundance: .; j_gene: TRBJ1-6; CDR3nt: TGTGCCAGCAGCTCGTCCCGGCAGGGAAATTCACCCCTCCACTTC; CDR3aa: CASSSSRQGNSPLHF
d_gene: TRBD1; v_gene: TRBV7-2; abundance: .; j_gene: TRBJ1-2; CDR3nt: TGTGCCAGCAGCTCGACAGGGTTCGGCTACACCTTC; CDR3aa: CASSSTGFGYTF
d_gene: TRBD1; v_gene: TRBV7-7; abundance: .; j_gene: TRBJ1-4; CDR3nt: TGTGCTAGCAGCCCCGGGACAGGGCTCACTAATGAAAAACTGTTTTTT; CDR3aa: CASSPGTGLTNEKLFF
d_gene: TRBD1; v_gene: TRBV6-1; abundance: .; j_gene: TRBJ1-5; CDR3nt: TGTGCCAGCACTAGGACAGGGGACAGCAATCAGCCCCAGCATTTT; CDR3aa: CASTRTGDSNQPQHF
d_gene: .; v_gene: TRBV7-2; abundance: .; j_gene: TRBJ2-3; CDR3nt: TGTGCCAGCAGCTTCACCCGACTAGTCAGGACAGATACGCAGTATTTT; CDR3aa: CASSFTRLVRTDTQYF
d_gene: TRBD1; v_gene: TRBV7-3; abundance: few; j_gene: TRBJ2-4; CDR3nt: TGTGCCAGCAGCCTGACAGGGGGTCGGGACATTCAGTACTTC; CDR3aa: CASSLTGGRDIQYF
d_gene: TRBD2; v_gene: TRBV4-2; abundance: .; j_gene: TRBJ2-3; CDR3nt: TGTGCCAGCAGCGAGGGCCTAGCGGGGGGTAGCACAGATACGCAGTATTTT; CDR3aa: CASSEGLAGGSTDTQYF
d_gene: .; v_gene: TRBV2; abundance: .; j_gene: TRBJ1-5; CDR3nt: TGTGCCAGCAGTCCCAGGGGACCTCTGAATCAGCCCCAGCATTTT; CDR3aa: CASSPRGPLNQPQHF
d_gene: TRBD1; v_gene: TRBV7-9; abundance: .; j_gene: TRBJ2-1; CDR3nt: TGTGCCAGCAGCTTCCCTACAGGGGCAGATGAGCAGTTCTTC; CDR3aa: CASSFPTGADEQFF
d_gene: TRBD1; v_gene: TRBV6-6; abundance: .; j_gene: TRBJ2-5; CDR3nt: TGTGCCAGCAGTTACTCCGGGACAGGGGGAGGAGAGACCCAGTACTTC; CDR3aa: CASSYSGTGGGETQYF
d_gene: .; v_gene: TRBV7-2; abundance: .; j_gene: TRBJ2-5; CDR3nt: TGTGCCAGCAGCTTAGACCGGGGGGCCCCGGGGACCCAGTACTTC; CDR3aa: CASSLDRGAPGTQYF
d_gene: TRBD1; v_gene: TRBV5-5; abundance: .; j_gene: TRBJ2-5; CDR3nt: TGTGCCAGCCTACCTAAGACAGGGCTTGGGGTGACCCAGTACTTC; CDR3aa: CASLPKTGLGVTQYF
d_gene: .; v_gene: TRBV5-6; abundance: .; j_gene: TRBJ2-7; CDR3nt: TGTGCCAGCAGCTTGACGGGAGATGAGCAGTACTTC; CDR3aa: CASSLTGDEQYF
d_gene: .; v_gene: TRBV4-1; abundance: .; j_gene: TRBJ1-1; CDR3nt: TGCGCCAGCAGCCAAGATCGAGGGCTACTGAACACTGAAGCTTTCTTT; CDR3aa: CASSQDRGLLNTEAFF
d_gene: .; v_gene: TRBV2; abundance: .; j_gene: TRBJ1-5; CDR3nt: TGTGCCAGCAGTTTAGACAGAAACAATCAGCCCCAGCATTTT; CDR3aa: CASSLDRNNQPQHF